This entry lists 6 T cell receptor beta chains sequenced from one sample in a study of cytomegalovirus exposure and HLA in healthy donors. Both 60 Vbeta primers and 13 Jbeta primers went into the PCR. Profiling relied on immunoSEQ multiplex PCR, and the TCRdb table lists in-frame clones only, not all of them. Of 140,000 or so clones in the sample, more than 55% were seen once. The sample was PBMCs. All receptors derive from a woman in her sixties or seventies in good health and CMV-seronegative.

This chain uses TRBV5-6 with TRBJ2-5, with 15 positions matching TRBD2. The CDR3 totals 17 residues. The J segment lost 11 bases and the V segment lost 4 bases, leaving 15 bases of the junction unmatched. CDR1 is SGHDT and CDR2 is YYEEEE in the germline V gene. The CDR3 sequence: CASSHRAMGLAGGEQYF. Here the CDR3 DNA reads TGTGCCAGCAGCCACAGGGCCATGGGACTAGCGGGAGGTGAGCAGTACTTC.

CDR3 nucleotide sequence: TGTGCCAGCAGTGAAGCGCGGGACAGGGGATACAATGAGCAGTTCTTC. Encoded protein: CASSEARDRGYNEQFF. The chain joins TRBV6-1 to TRBJ2-1; 10 bases map to TRBD1. J gave up 4 bases and V 0 bases, and 3 bases lay outside the gene matches. The germline V gene has CDR1 MNHNS and CDR2 SASEGT. The CDR3 consists of 16 residues.

The rearrangement links TRBV6-6 to TRBJ2-3; D is perhaps TRBD2 (5 bases). The length of the CDR3 is 14 residues. Per the germline V gene, CDR1 is MNHNY and CDR2 is SVGAGI (reference sequence). V lost 6 bases and J lost 5, with 15 bases in between. The CDR3 loop is CASRPALAGDTQYF. CDR3 DNA sequence: TGTGCCAGCAGACCCGCGCTAGCCGGAGATACGCAGTATTTT.

The chain uses TRBV5-6 and TRBJ1-2; D possibly corresponds to TRBD1 (6 bases). The CDR3 covers 14 residues. Trimming took off 4 bases at V and 1 base at J, with 11 bases between the two ends. Germline V gene data show CDR1 as SGHDT and CDR2 as YYEEEE. CDR3 protein: CASSPNRDNYGYTF. CDR3 coding DNA: TGTGCCAGCAGCCCGAACAGGGATAACTATGGCTACACCTTC.

CDR3 DNA sequence: TGTGCCAGCAGTTTATCCGGGACAGGGGGCTTCGGCTACACCTTC. This gives the protein CASSLSGTGGFGYTF. This sequence joins TRBV28 and TRBJ1-2; 12 bases align to TRBD1. The germline gives CDR1 MDHEN, CDR2 SYDVKM. Trimming removed 1 base from V and 8 bases from J; junction bases left unmatched: 5. CDR3 length equals 15 residues.

The J gene is TRBJ2-7, the V gene TRBV7-9, with unresolved D. The germline CDR1 and CDR2 sequences are SEHNR and FQNEAQ (reference sequence). CDR3 size: 12 residues. Deletions cut 4 bases from V and 7 bases from J, with 11 bases between. The CDR3 DNA is TGTGCCAGCAGCTCGACTCCGGTGGAGCAGTACTTC. Its translation: CASSSTPVEQYF.